The 29 T cell receptor beta chains reported below all come from one sample, sequenced in a study of blood T cells in healthy people across ages. Through a sample-barcoded 5' primer and a J-beta primer mix, a second PCR was run for roughly 6 to 11 cycles. TCRdb reprocessed the 5' RACE reads via MiXCR and lists one record per CDR3 protein. This table holds about 970,000 distinct CDR3 sequences, around 54% found once. The sequencing sample was made of blood. The origin of the receptors is an older woman in good health.

V usage is TRBV4-3 and J usage is TRBJ2-7; D is perhaps TRBD2 (7 bases). Deletions cut 0 bases from V and 2 bases from J, with 17 bases between. CDR3 length equals 17 residues. Germline V gene sequence: CDR1 LGHNA, CDR2 YSLEER. CDR3 region: CASSQDLGGGRTYEQYF. The CDR3 DNA reads as TGCGCCAGCAGCCAAGATCTAGGGGGAGGGCGAACCTACGAGCAGTACTTC.

The chain carries TRBV29-1 and TRBJ2-5, with 12 bases fitting TRBD2. The CDR3 contains 13 residues. Germline CDR1 SQVTM, CDR2 ANQGSEA. V was pared by 3 bases and J by 5 bases, with 1 base of the junction left unmatched. The CDR3 DNA sequence: TGCAGCGTTGACACTAGCGGGGGGGAGACCCAGTACTTC. It codes for CSVDTSGGETQYF.

V is TRBV20-1 and J is TRBJ1-2, with D perhaps TRBD1 (6 bases). V was shortened by 2 bases and J by 0 bases, with 10 bases between the two germline ends. The germline gives CDR1 DFQATT, CDR2 SNEGSKA (reference sequence). The CDR3 spans 14 residues. This CDR3 reads CSARQGQTNYGYTF. The CDR3 coding sequence is TGCAGTGCTAGACAGGGGCAAACTAACTATGGCTACACCTTC.

The chain uses TRBV21-1 and TRBJ2-5; no DNA check was done on the table's D call, TRBD2. TRBV21-1 is annotated as a pseudogene. The CDR3 extends over 16 amino acids. The CDR3 loop reads CASSSSPGPLNNEQYF. Written as DNA, the CDR3 is TGTGCCAGCAGCAGCAGTCCGGGACCCTTAAACAATGAGCAGTACTTC.

DNA for the CDR3: TGCAGTGCTAGAGATAGGGCAAGAGGGGACTCATATCAGCCCCAGCATTTT. This codes for CSARDRARGDSYQPQHF. The chain links TRBV20-1 to TRBJ1-5, with a tentative D call TRBD1 (5 bases). The CDR3 extends over 17 amino acids. The germline V gene encodes CDR1 DFQATT and CDR2 SNEGSKA (reference sequence). The V end was cut by 0 bases, the J end by 5 bases, with 20 bases between.

J is TRBJ1-5 and V is TRBV28; D might be TRBD1 (6 bases). Between the trimmed V and J ends, which lost 10 bases and 6 bases, there was a span of 16 bases. This CDR3 has 13 residues. The germline CDR1 and CDR2 sequences are MDHEN and SYDVKM. The CDR3 coding sequence is TGTGCCACAACAGGGCCCGGCGGTCAGCCCCAGCATTTT. Translation gives CATTGPGGQPQHF.

Ten or more counts support this clonotype. The rearrangement links TRBV15 to TRBJ2-5, with 11 positions matching TRBD1. The junction had 7 bases not matched to a gene; V was cut back by 5 bases and J by 5 bases. Germline CDR1 reads LNHNV; CDR2 reads YYDKDF (reference sequence). The CDR3 is 15 residues long. CDR3 in amino acids: CATSSGQGASETQYF. In nucleotides, the CDR3 is TGTGCCACCAGCTCAGGACAGGGGGCGTCTGAGACCCAGTACTTC.

The chain carries TRBV4-1 and TRBJ2-5, with D perhaps assigned TRBD1 or TRBD2 (6 bases each). V was cut by 0 bases and J by 10 bases, with 9 bases left in between. The CDR3 has 12 residues. Germline lookup yields CDR1 MGHRA and CDR2 YSYEKL. This CDR3 is CASSQDRGDQYF. The CDR3 DNA sequence: TGCGCCAGCAGCCAAGATAGGGGGGACCAGTACTTC.

The chain carries TRBV18 and TRBJ1-2; 8 bases match TRBD1. There are 15 residues in the CDR3. From germline, CDR1 is KGHSH and CDR2 LQKENI. V shed 4 bases, J shed 2 bases, and the junction held 6 bases outside the gene matches. CDR3 protein: CASSLAGQGNYGYTF. Here the CDR3 DNA reads TGTGCCAGCTCACTCGCCGGACAGGGCAACTATGGCTACACCTTC.

This rearrangement joins TRBV10-3 to TRBJ1-1, with 9 bases that match TRBD1. V trimming: 11 bases; J trimming: 0 bases; junction bases outside the gene matches: 10. CDR1 and CDR2 (germline): ENHRY, SYGVKD. This CDR3 comprises 15 residues. The CDR3 here is CAVKQGADVNTEAFF. The DNA of the CDR3 is TGTGCCGTAAAACAGGGGGCTGACGTGAACACTGAAGCTTTCTTT.

J is TRBJ1-2 and V is TRBV28; the D is unclear. CDR3 size: 12 residues. CDR1 is MDHEN, CDR2 SYDVKM, per germline. V was clipped by 8 bases and J by 5 bases, with 12 bases between them. The CDR3 DNA follows: TGTGCCAGCTCTAAGGAGGAATATGGCTACACCTTC. Protein sequence: CASSKEEYGYTF.

Turning to this clonotype: A read error may account for a junction end that differs from germline. The V call is TRBV5-1, the J call TRBJ1-2, with a tentative D call TRBD1 (6 bases). Germline V gene lookup returns CDR1 SGHRS and CDR2 YFSETQ. This CDR3 region has 14 residues. CDR3 coding DNA: TGCACCAGCAGCCGGATTACAGGGTCCTATGGCTACACCTTC. Translating it yields CTSSRITGSYGYTF.

The chain employs TRBV2 and TRBJ2-3; D unclear. The CDR3 sequence is 13 residues long. The V and J ends lost 7 bases and 5 bases respectively, with 13 bases between them. The V gene's germline CDR1 is SNHLY and CDR2 FYNNEI. CDR3 DNA sequence: TGTGCCAGCACGTTCTCCTACCGAGATACGCAGTATTTT. Its translation: CASTFSYRDTQYF. The full variable domain, completed using reference TRBV2 and TRBJ2-3, is EPEVTQTPSHQVTQMGQEVILRCVPISNHLYFYWYRQILGQKVEFLVSFYNNEISEKSEIFDDQFSVERPDGSNFTLKIRSTKLEDSAMYFCASTFSYRDTQYFGPGTRLTVL.

This chain joins TRBV20-1 and TRBJ1-1, with D hard to call. Trimming shortened V by 5 bases and J by 1 base, and 8 bases separated the two germline ends. Looked up from germline, CDR1 is DFQATT and CDR2 is SNEGSKA (reference sequence). This CDR3 is 12 amino acids long. The CDR3 DNA reads as TGCAGTGCTCTCGGGCCGAACACTGAAGCTTTCTTT. Amino acids: CSALGPNTEAFF.

This clonotype was recorded a few times. The chain couples TRBV4-2 to TRBJ2-3; D tentatively fits TRBD1 or TRBD2 (5 bases each). Germline assignment: CDR1 LGHNA and CDR2 YNFKEQ. The V gene lost 2 bases and the J gene lost 2 bases, with 17 bases spanning the gap. The CDR3 is made up of 17 amino acids. The CDR3 region is CASSQPLRGATTDTQYF. In nucleotides, the CDR3 is TGTGCCAGCAGCCAACCGCTTCGGGGCGCCACCACAGATACGCAGTATTTT.

This clonotype was counted a single time. The chain uses TRBV7-6 and TRBJ2-3; D gene uncertain. Germline V gives CDR1 SGHVS, CDR2 FNYEAQ. The CDR3 is made up of 12 amino acids. V was clipped by 1 base and J by 7 bases, with 6 bases between them. The CDR3 is CASSLESHTQYF. Here the CDR3 DNA reads TGTGCCAGCAGCTTAGAATCCCATACGCAGTATTTT.

In its sample, this clonotype was seen once. V usage is TRBV24-1 and J usage is TRBJ1-2; no clear D. Germline V gene data show CDR1 as KGHDR and CDR2 as SFDVKD. CDR3 size: 13 residues. The V end was cut by 7 bases, the J end by 6 bases, with 14 bases between. The CDR3 reads CATRPRASDGYTF. The CDR3 region has the DNA TGTGCCACCAGGCCCCGGGCGTCCGATGGCTACACCTTC.

This clonotype was observed at least ten times. V gene TRBV9 combines with J gene TRBJ2-7, with TRBD2 as a possible D gene (6 bases). V was trimmed by 4 bases and J by 7 bases, leaving 21 bases between them. CDR3 length equals 15 residues. CDR1 and CDR2 from the germline V gene are SGDLS and YYNGEE. The CDR3 is CASSPLADVTWEQYF. Written as DNA, the CDR3 is TGTGCCAGCAGCCCACTAGCTGACGTTACCTGGGAGCAGTACTTC.

This sequence joins TRBV4-2 and TRBJ2-5, with D tentatively TRBD1 (5 bases). Germline lookup yields CDR1 LGHNA and CDR2 YNFKEQ. This CDR3 spans 12 amino acids. Trimming cost V 2 bases and J 5 bases, with 6 bases left between them. The CDR3 region has the DNA TGTGCCAGCAGCCAACAGGGTGAGACCCAGTACTTC. Translation gives CASSQQGETQYF.

This clonotype turned up a few times. The chain joins TRBV9 to TRBJ2-7; possible D gene TRBD2, 5 bases. V dropped 0 bases and J dropped 6 bases, with 10 bases sitting between them. Germline CDR1 is SGDLS and CDR2 is YYNGEE. The CDR3 spans 13 residues. The CDR3 nucleotides read TGTGCCAGCAGCGTAGGCGGACGGGGCGAGCAGTACTTC. As protein: CASSVGGRGEQYF.

V gene TRBV11-2 combines with J gene TRBJ2-2; D remains unclear. V was clipped by 3 bases and J by 7 bases, with 6 bases between them. Germline values: CDR1 SGHAT, CDR2 FQNNGV. CDR3 length equals 12 residues. CDR3 nucleotides: TGTGCCAGCAGCTTGGGTTACGGGGAGCTGTTTTTT. Protein product: CASSLGYGELFF.

V usage is TRBV21-1 and J usage is TRBJ2-4. TRBV21-1 is a pseudogene. The CDR3 sequence is 15 residues long. The CDR3 bases are TGTGCCAGCAACCCTTCGACTGCGTCTAAAAACATTCAGTACTTC. Its protein is CASNPSTASKNIQYF.

This chain uses TRBV19 with TRBJ2-2; maybe TRBD2 (6 bases). Germline V gene sequence: CDR1 LNHDA, CDR2 SQIVND (reference sequence). The CDR3 extends over 14 amino acids. Trimming took 5 bases from V and 1 from J, leaving 8 bases between them. Here the CDR3 reads CASSSRENTGELFF. The CDR3 region has the DNA TGTGCCAGTAGTTCGCGGGAGAACACCGGGGAGCTGTTTTTT.

J is TRBJ2-1 and V is TRBV25-1, with D unresolved. Germline values: CDR1 MGHDK, CDR2 SYGVNS. The CDR3 contains 15 residues. Trimming removed 3 bases from V and 4 bases from J, with 13 bases in between. For the CDR3, the DNA is TGTGCCAGCAGTGACTACACCGCTATTTACAATGAGCAGTTCTTC. Protein product: CASSDYTAIYNEQFF.

This clonotype came up once. The V gene is TRBV7-2, the J gene TRBJ1-5; D not resolved. Trimming stripped 2 bases from V and 7 bases from J, with 12 bases between. The CDR3 loop spans 14 amino acids. Germline CDR1 SGHTA, CDR2 FQGNSA. The CDR3: CASSLNPTMQPQHF. CDR3 coding DNA: TGTGCCAGCAGCTTAAACCCGACAATGCAGCCCCAGCATTTT.

The chain is built from TRBV7-9 and TRBJ2-5; D gene uncertain. Per germline, CDR1 SEHNR and CDR2 FQNEAQ (reference sequence). With 4 bases removed from V and 5 bases from J, the gap between germline ends came to 14 bases. This CDR3 contains 14 residues. The CDR3 reads CASSSPLDWETQYF. The CDR3 coding sequence is TGTGCCAGCAGCTCCCCCCTAGATTGGGAGACCCAGTACTTC.

This clonotype was seen only once. The chain joins TRBV5-1 to TRBJ1-6, with no clear D. Deletions cut 0 bases from V and 4 bases from J, with 8 bases between. Germline-derived CDR1 and CDR2 are SGHRS and YFSETQ. This CDR3 comprises 15 residues. The CDR3 DNA follows: TGCGCCAGCAGCTTGGAACCCAATTATAATTCACCCCTCCACTTT. This sequence encodes CASSLEPNYNSPLHF.

The J gene is TRBJ2-1, the V gene TRBV18; weak D call: TRBD2 (5 bases). V was clipped by 3 bases and J by 9 bases, with 9 bases between them. Germline CDR1 reads KGHSH; CDR2 reads LQKENI. The CDR3 runs to 12 residues. CDR3 protein: CASSPEVGEQFF. The DNA for the CDR3 is TGTGCCAGCTCACCGGAGGTGGGTGAGCAGTTCTTC.

This clonotype is a singleton in its sample. The V and J genes are TRBV4-2 and TRBJ2-7; 9 bases are a match to TRBD1. The CDR3 is made up of 14 amino acids. With 5 bases clipped from V and 9 bases from J, the junction kept 11 bases outside the gene matches. Germline values: CDR1 LGHNA, CDR2 YNFKEQ. In nucleotides, the CDR3 is TGTGCCAGCAGCGCCGGGACAGGGTATAACGGGCAGTACTTC. Residues: CASSAGTGYNGQYF.